Below, 28 T cell receptor beta chains from the same sample are listed, as sequenced in a study of blood T cell repertoires in COVID-19. The table came from immunoSEQ multiplex PCR; TCRdb's copy has only in-frame clones and leaves some out. Found here are about half a million clones, 70% to 90% of them singletons; the top ten hold approximately 2.9%. The sample taken for sequencing was peripheral blood. The origin of the receptors is a human donor in a cohort sampled during active COVID-19.

In its sample, this clone was seen a few times. The V gene is TRBV10-3, the J gene TRBJ1-4; 7 nucleotides align to TRBD1. The germline V gene encodes CDR1 ENHRY and CDR2 SYGVKD. Trimming removed 3 bases from V and 6 bases from J; junction bases left unmatched: 7. The CDR3 is made up of 15 amino acids. CDR3 sequence: CAISDRQGSHEKLFF. The DNA of the CDR3 is TGTGCCATCAGTGATCGACAGGGCTCCCATGAAAAACTGTTTTTT.

The chain is built from TRBV3-1 (or the pseudogene TRBV3-2) and TRBJ2-7; the match to TRBD2 covers 10 bases. V shed 0 bases and J 2 bases; nucleotides not matched to a gene: 4. CDR1 and CDR2 from the germline V gene are LGHDT and YNNKEL (reference sequence). The CDR3 runs to 16 residues. The CDR3 region is CASSQDKLAGTYEQYF. The CDR3 coding sequence is TGTGCCAGCAGCCAAGATAAACTAGCGGGAACCTACGAGCAGTACTTC.

The gene calls are TRBV19 and TRBJ1-6, with TRBD1 matching 11 bases. Per the germline V gene, CDR1 is LNHDA and CDR2 is SQIVND (reference sequence). The CDR3 is 16 residues long. The trim removed 6 bases at V and 7 bases at J, leaving 8 bases unmatched. CDR3 nucleotide sequence: TGTGCCAGTAGCCAACCCCGGGACAGGGGGAATTCACCCCTCCACTTT. Translated: CASSQPRDRGNSPLHF.

This clone showed up just a few times. The V call is TRBV18, the J call TRBJ2-7; maybe TRBD1 (5 bases). V was clipped by 2 bases and J by 1 base, with 12 bases between them. The V gene's germline CDR1 is KGHSH and CDR2 LQKENI. This CDR3 region has 15 residues. The CDR3 is CASSPGADLSYEQYF. The CDR3 bases are TGTGCCAGCTCACCAGGGGCAGATTTATCCTACGAGCAGTACTTC.

V is TRBV27 and J is TRBJ2-5; 7 nucleotides align to TRBD1. Germline-derived CDR1 and CDR2 are MNHEY and SMNVEV (reference sequence). After removal of 2 bases from V and 4 bases from J, the junction contained 4 bases not matched to a gene. CDR3 size: 14 residues. CDR3 residues: CASSLQGVGETQYF. The CDR3 coding sequence is TGTGCCAGCAGTTTACAGGGGGTGGGAGAGACCCAGTACTTC.

The V and J genes are TRBV5-1 and TRBJ1-2; D gene ambiguous. Germline V gives CDR1 SGHRS, CDR2 YFSETQ. CDR3 size: 14 residues. V lost 6 bases to trimming and J lost 6 bases, with 18 bases between them. The DNA for the CDR3 is TGCGCCAGCAACCGAGCGGCCGGACGAGATGGCTACACCTTC. This translates into CASNRAAGRDGYTF.

The J gene is TRBJ2-2, the V gene TRBV3-1 (or the pseudogene TRBV3-2); no definite D call. Germline V CDR1 and CDR2: LGHDT, YNNKEL (reference sequence). The CDR3 covers 14 residues. V lost 2 bases, J lost 4 bases, and 8 bases lay in between. The CDR3 region has the DNA TGTGCCAGCAGCCAAATTAGAGCCACCGGGGAGCTGTTTTTT. Amino acids: CASSQIRATGELFF.

V gene TRBV5-1 combines with J gene TRBJ2-1; 10 positions match TRBD2. This CDR3 comprises 14 residues. V lost 4 bases and J lost 8; bases outside the gene matches: 6. From germline, CDR1 is SGHRS and CDR2 YFSETQ. CDR3 DNA: TGCGCCAGCAGCCCCCCTCTAGCGGGAGATGAGCAGTTCTTC. Translation: CASSPPLAGDEQFF.

The V call is TRBV30, the J call TRBJ1-2, with TRBD1 matching over 9 bases. Germline V gene lookup returns CDR1 GTSNPN and CDR2 SVGIG (reference sequence). After removal of 5 bases from V and 6 bases from J, the junction contained 1 base not matched to a gene. CDR3 length equals 11 residues. The CDR3: CAWWTGDGYTF. CDR3 DNA: TGTGCCTGGTGGACAGGGGATGGCTACACCTTC.

The CDR3 loop reads CASSFSWVGETQYF. The CDR3 DNA sequence: TGTGCCAGCAGTTTTAGCTGGGTGGGAGAGACCCAGTACTTC. The chain employs TRBV2 and TRBJ2-5; no firm D call. The V end lost 5 bases, the J end lost 4 bases, and 14 bases lay between the germline ends. In germline, CDR1 is SNHLY, CDR2 FYNNEI. The CDR3 is 14 residues long.

The gene calls are TRBV5-1 and TRBJ2-6; D possibly corresponds to TRBD1 (5 bases). The CDR3 sequence is 15 residues long. The germline gives CDR1 SGHRS, CDR2 YFSETQ. The V and J ends lost 4 bases and 1 base respectively, with 9 bases between them. In DNA form, the CDR3 reads TGCGCCAGCAGCGGCAGGGTATCTGGGGCCAACGTCCTGACTTTC. Protein: CASSGRVSGANVLTF.

The genes are TRBV11-3 and TRBJ2-1; D unresolved. V lost 0 bases to trimming and J lost 8 bases, with 5 bases between them. CDR3 length equals 12 residues. The germline V gene has CDR1 SGHNT and CDR2 YENEEA. Written as DNA, the CDR3 is TGTGCCAGCAGCTTAGATCAATATGAGCAGTTCTTC. This sequence encodes CASSLDQYEQFF.

The V and J genes are TRBV24-1 and TRBJ2-7; 8 nucleotides line up with TRBD1. Germline CDR1 is KGHDR and CDR2 is SFDVKD. The CDR3 covers 12 residues. Trimming at V came to 3 bases and at J to 9 bases, leaving 3 bases not matched to a gene. The CDR3 DNA reads TGTGCCACCAGTGATGGGACAGGTGGGCAGTACTTC. It encodes CATSDGTGGQYF.

The chain links TRBV19 to TRBJ2-3; 12 bases agree with TRBD2. Germline-derived CDR1 and CDR2 are LNHDA and SQIVND (reference sequence). This CDR3 region has 16 residues. Unmatched junction bases numbered 4, after V lost 1 base and J lost 5 bases. Written as DNA, the CDR3 is TGTGCCAGTAGTATAGGACTAGCGGGAGTGATAGATACGCAGTATTTT. This translates into CASSIGLAGVIDTQYF.

CDR3 amino acids: CASSLSLRRGLKNGNEQFF. In DNA, the CDR3 is TGTGCCAGCAGCTTATCACTACGAAGGGGGCTTAAGAATGGCAATGAGCAGTTCTTC. The genes are TRBV7-9 and TRBJ2-1; 7 bases are shared with TRBD1. V lost 2 bases to trimming and J lost 6 bases; unmatched junction nucleotides: 19. CDR3 length equals 19 residues. Per the germline V gene, CDR1 is SEHNR and CDR2 is FQNEAQ (reference sequence).

This chain joins TRBV6-5 and TRBJ2-1; perhaps TRBD2 as D (5 bases). V lost 0 bases to trimming and J lost 8 bases, with 14 bases between them. CDR1 MNHEY and CDR2 SVGAGI come from the germline V gene. CDR3 length: 15 residues. In DNA form, the CDR3 reads TGTGCCAGCAGTTACTCGGTTTTAGGGAGTTATGAGCAGTTCTTC. It translates to CASSYSVLGSYEQFF.

The gene calls are TRBV6-2 or TRBV6-3 and TRBJ2-1; 9 bases fit TRBD2. J was trimmed by 14 bases and V by 7 bases; bases with no gene match: 12. Germline loops: CDR1 MNHEY, CDR2 SVGEGT. This CDR3 has 13 residues. The CDR3 sequence is CASTPSGTLSKFF. CDR3 in DNA: TGTGCCAGCACCCCTAGCGGGACCTTATCGAAGTTCTTC.

This chain joins TRBV4-1 and TRBJ1-4; the match to TRBD1 covers 7 bases. This CDR3 comprises 15 residues. Trimming at V came to 7 bases and at J to 5 bases, leaving 10 bases not matched to a gene. Germline V lookup: CDR1 MGHRA, CDR2 YSYEKL. The CDR3 DNA is TGCGCCAGCACGACAATAGGGACAGCCAATGAAAAACTGTTTTTT. Its translation is CASTTIGTANEKLFF.

In this sample, this clone turned up once. The chain joins TRBV5-4 to TRBJ2-3; 12 bases are shared with TRBD2. J lost 6 bases, V lost 5 bases, and 7 bases had no gene match. The CDR3 is 15 amino acids. From germline, CDR1 is SGHNT and CDR2 YYREEE (reference sequence). This chain's CDR3 is CASRGTSGSTDTQYF. CDR3 nucleotide sequence: TGTGCCAGCAGGGGGACTAGCGGGTCAACGGATACGCAGTATTTT.

The chain links TRBV7-2 to TRBJ2-1; 12 positions agree with TRBD2. Trimming removed 5 bases from V and 9 bases from J; junction bases left unmatched: 20. This CDR3 spans 19 amino acids. The germline V gene has CDR1 SGHTA and CDR2 FQGNSA. CDR3 in DNA: TGTGCCAGCAGCGTCCGGTTTCAGACTAGCGGGAGAGGGATGAGTGAGCAGTTCTTC. Translated, it gives CASSVRFQTSGRGMSEQFF.

The chain uses TRBV24-1 and TRBJ1-5, with a weak D call TRBD1 (5 bases). Germline V CDR1 and CDR2: KGHDR, SFDVKD. This CDR3 is 13 amino acids long. V was clipped by 5 bases and J by 4 bases, with 8 bases between them. This CDR3 is CATSAGGNQPQHF. CDR3 nucleotide sequence: TGTGCCACCAGTGCCGGGGGTAATCAGCCCCAGCATTTT.

This clone has just a few counts. This chain joins TRBV10-2 and TRBJ2-3, with D perhaps matching TRBD2 (5 bases). Germline values: CDR1 WSHSY, CDR2 SAAADI. The CDR3 runs 17 residues. Trimming pared 2 bases from V and 3 bases from J, leaving 18 bases between. The CDR3 DNA reads as TGCGCCAGCAGTGAGGTGCTAACGGGATCTCAGACAGATACGCAGTATTTT. Encoded protein: CASSEVLTGSQTDTQYF.

The V gene is TRBV30, the J gene TRBJ1-1; D unresolved. The CDR3 length is 15 residues. V lost 5 bases and J 1 base, leaving 17 bases between the germline ends. Germline assignment: CDR1 GTSNPN and CDR2 SVGIG (reference sequence). The CDR3 DNA reads TGTGCCTGGGAACCAGATGGACTCCCGAACACTGAAGCTTTCTTT. Translation: CAWEPDGLPNTEAFF.

As regards this clone: Other DNA sequences in the sample encode the same CDR3. The V call is TRBV6-5, the J call TRBJ2-2, with D possibly matching TRBD2 (6 bases). The CDR3 is 14 residues long. V was trimmed by 6 bases and J by 0 bases, leaving 8 bases between them. Germline CDR1 reads MNHEY; CDR2 reads SVGAGI. CDR3 sequence reads: CASRRDSNTGELFF. The CDR3, as DNA: TGTGCCAGCAGAAGGGACTCGAACACCGGGGAGCTGTTTTTT.

Note on this clone: The junction departs from germline at one end; a sequencing error may be responsible. The chain combines TRBV19 with TRBJ2-2, with D perhaps TRBD1 (6 bases). This CDR3 spans 18 amino acids. Germline assignment: CDR1 LNHDA and CDR2 SQIVND (reference sequence). CDR3 residues: CASRGTMGALRNTGELFF. The CDR3 DNA follows: TGTGCGAGTAGGGGGACCATGGGGGCCTTACGAAACACCGGGGAGCTGTTTTTT. The whole variable domain, filled in from reference TRBV19 and TRBJ2-2, reads DGGITQSPKYLFRKEGQNVTLSCEQNLNHDAMYWYRQDPGQGLRLIYYSQIVNDFQKGDIAEGYSVSREKKESFPLTVTSAQKNPTAFYLCASRGTMGALRNTGELFFGEGSRLTVL.

For the CDR3, the DNA is TGTGCCACCAGCAGAGAGTCGGGGGGGAACTCTGGAAACACCATATATTTT. It specifies CATSRESGGNSGNTIYF. J is TRBJ1-3 and V is TRBV15; tentatively, D is TRBD1 (5 bases). The germline V gene encodes CDR1 LNHNV and CDR2 YYDKDF (reference sequence). CDR3 length: 17 residues. Trimming pared 0 bases from V and 0 bases from J, leaving 12 bases between.

This chain links TRBV3-1 (or the pseudogene TRBV3-2) with TRBJ1-1; D is unresolved. V was clipped by 4 bases and J by 6 bases, with 15 bases between them. This CDR3 is built from 14 residues. The germline gives CDR1 LGHDT, CDR2 YNNKEL (reference sequence). In DNA, the CDR3 is TGTGCCAGCAGCCCCCCCTGGGAGGTCGCTGAAGCTTTCTTT. Protein: CASSPPWEVAEAFF.

The rearrangement uses TRBV28 and TRBJ1-1; possibly TRBD1 for D (5 bases). V lost 3 bases, J lost 10 bases, and 15 bases lay in between. The CDR3 covers 13 residues. Germline-derived CDR1 and CDR2 are MDHEN and SYDVKM. CDR3 in amino acids: CASSLGQGGRAFF. The CDR3 DNA reads as TGTGCCAGCAGTTTGGGCCAGGGAGGCCGAGCTTTCTTT.